The sequence of this T cell receptor beta chain was determined in a study of blood T cell repertoires in COVID-19. Study-level background: Samples taken during acute and convalescent COVID-19 were collected in the United States, Italy and Spain. Sources were T cells, B-cell-depleted T cells, or PBMCs; the material itself was cDNA or gDNA.

The Seattle patients, enrolled during active infection, were followed longitudinally. Trimming stripped 4 bases from V and 0 bases from J, with 6 bases between. Germline V gene lookup returns CDR1 LNHDA and CDR2 SQIVND (reference sequence). The CDR3 runs 13 residues. In the study's own analysis: Scientists estimated how many nucleated cells there were by amplifying reference gene primers. Here immunoSEQ multiplex PCR was the method, and the copy in TCRdb shows in-frame clones only, minus some. The DNA gave D and trimming, while V, J and clone size come from that table. Altogether some 240,000 clones are present, roughly nine tenths being singletons, with the ten largest covering over 0.75%.

The receptor was isolated from a man between 60 and 75 years old with COVID-19, enrolled during active disease. Source material: peripheral blood. V gene TRBV19 combines with J gene TRBJ1-1; unclear D gene. The CDR3 here is CASSTTVNTEAFF. As DNA, the CDR3 is TGTGCCAGTAGTACAACAGTGAACACTGAAGCTTTCTTT.